Listed below are T cell receptor beta chains from one sample, sequenced in a study of cytomegalovirus exposure and HLA in healthy donors. Clones were sequenced by immunoSEQ multiplex PCR, and TCRdb holds only the in-frame ones, with some missing. The repertoire holds 110,000 to 150,000 clones, with 78% as singletons. The sample was PBMCs. These receptors were collected from a woman in her late teens or twenties in good health and CMV-seropositive. Each CDR3 is given with its conserved first and last residue. A D gene is named only where the DNA matches it firmly. Expanded clones are given a class, and other clones once, few, many or no size at all.

J gene	V gene	D gene	clone size	CDR3 protein	CDR3 DNA
TRBJ2-7	TRBV7-6	NA	NA	CASSLGGVSSYEQYF	TGTGCCAGCAGCTTAGGGGGGGTCAGCTCCTACGAGCAGTACTTC
TRBJ2-2	TRBV6-5	TRBD1	NA	CASSSDRASGELFF	TGTGCCAGCAGTTCGGACAGGGCATCCGGGGAGCTGTTTTTT
TRBJ2-7	TRBV7-7	NA	NA	CASSPQTGSYEQYF	TGTGCCAGCAGCCCACAGACAGGTTCCTACGAGCAGTACTTC
TRBJ2-3	TRBV6-1	TRBD2	NA	CASRAAGVILHTQYF	TGTGCCAGCAGGGCGGCGGGGGTGATACTACATACGCAGTATTTT
TRBJ2-7	TRBV6-5	NA	NA	CASSYDPGSNEQYF	TGTGCCAGCAGTTACGACCCAGGTTCGAACGAGCAGTACTTC
TRBJ1-1	TRBV27	TRBD1	NA	CASTDRGPNTEAFF	TGTGCCAGCACCGACAGGGGTCCGAACACTGAAGCTTTCTTT
TRBJ1-1	TRBV10-1	TRBD1	NA	CASRAGGSTEAFF	TGCGCCAGCAGAGCAGGGGGATCCACTGAAGCTTTCTTT
TRBJ1-5	TRBV30	TRBD1	few	CAWSRDSLQPQHF	TGTGCCTGGAGTCGGGACAGTTTACAGCCCCAGCATTTT
TRBJ1-5	TRBV10-2	NA	few	CASREVPNQPQHF	TGCGCCAGCCGGGAAGTCCCCAATCAGCCCCAGCATTTT
TRBJ1-4	TRBV7-9	TRBD1	NA	CASREKGTGGNEKLFF	TGTGCCAGCAGGGAAAAAGGGACAGGGGGAAATGAAAAACTGTTTTTT
TRBJ2-5	TRBV6-5	NA	NA	CASSGSETQYF	TGTGCCAGCAGTGGGAGTGAGACCCAGTACTTC
TRBJ1-3	TRBV2	NA	NA	CASQLGGPSGNTIYF	TGTGCCAGTCAACTGGGGGGGCCCTCTGGAAACACCATATATTTT
TRBJ1-5	TRBV6-1	NA	NA	CASSQEAYSNQPQHF	TGTGCCAGCAGTCAGGAGGCGTATAGCAATCAGCCCCAGCATTTT
TRBJ1-1	TRBV19	TRBD1	NA	CASSLLQGAPNEAFF	TGTGCCAGTAGCCTACTCCAGGGGGCGCCCAATGAAGCTTTCTTT
TRBJ2-7	TRBV5-5	TRBD1	NA	CASRRQGIEQYF	TGTGCCAGCAGACGACAGGGGATCGAGCAGTACTTC
TRBJ1-2	TRBV7-9	TRBD1	NA	CASSLVSAGGHGYTF	TGTGCCAGCAGCTTAGTTTCCGCAGGGGGCCATGGCTACACCTTC
TRBJ1-5	TRBV2	NA	once	CASKENSNQPQHF	TGTGCCAGCAAGGAGAATAGCAATCAGCCCCAGCATTTT
TRBJ1-6	TRBV6-4	TRBD1	NA	CASSLTGDNSPLHF	TGTGCCAGCAGCCTGACAGGGGATAATTCACCCCTCCACTTT
TRBJ1-3	TRBV7-9	NA	NA	CASSFQGSGNTIYF	TGTGCCAGCAGCTTTCAGGGTTCAGGAAACACCATATATTTT
TRBJ2-3	TRBV7-9	NA	once	CSSSPGQTSTDTQYF	TGTTCCAGCAGCCCAGGACAGACTAGCACAGATACGCAGTATTTT
TRBJ2-3	TRBV5-1	NA	NA	CASSLSTDTQYF	TGCGCCAGCAGCTTATCTACAGATACGCAGTATTTT
TRBJ2-6	TRBV19	NA	NA	CASSIERGSGANVLTF	TGTGCCAGTAGTATAGAACGGGGGTCGGGGGCCAACGTCCTGACTTTC
TRBJ1-5	TRBV13	NA	NA	CASSLGGGHQPQHF	TGTGCCAGCAGCTTAGGGGGAGGTCATCAGCCCCAGCATTTT
TRBJ2-2	TRBV5-1	TRBD1	NA	CASSYGTGANTGELFF	TGCGCCAGCAGCTACGGGACAGGGGCGAACACCGGGGAGCTGTTTTTT
TRBJ2-1	TRBV5-1	TRBD2	NA	CASSGGGWDNEQFF	TGCGCCAGCAGCGGGGGGGGGTGGGACAATGAGCAGTTCTTC
TRBJ1-1	TRBV11-2	NA	NA	CASNGLDTEAFF	TGTGCCAGCAACGGTTTAGACACTGAAGCTTTCTTT
TRBJ2-7	TRBV2	NA	NA	CASSEGRLRYEQYF	TGTGCCAGCAGTGAAGGCAGGTTAAGGTACGAGCAGTACTTC
TRBJ1-6	TRBV10-1	TRBD1	NA	CASSAGTGRSPLHF	TGCGCCAGCAGTGCCGGGACAGGACGGTCACCCCTCCACTTT
TRBJ1-2	TRBV19	NA	NA	CASSIKQGIYGYTF	TGTGCCAGTAGTATCAAGCAGGGTATCTATGGCTACACCTTC
TRBJ1-1	TRBV7-2	TRBD1	NA	CASRTGILTEAFF	TGTGCCAGCAGGACAGGGATTTTGACTGAAGCTTTCTTT
TRBJ2-3	TRBV28	TRBD1	few	CASSTQGLGTDTQYF	TGTGCCAGCAGCACACAGGGGTTGGGCACAGATACGCAGTATTTT
TRBJ2-1	TRBV5-8	TRBD2	NA	CASSLESGGANNEQFF	TGTGCCAGCAGCTTGGAAAGCGGGGGGGCCAACAATGAGCAGTTCTTC
TRBJ2-3	TRBV5-1	NA	NA	CASSHHVTSSADTQYF	TGCGCCAGCAGCCATCACGTGACTAGTTCAGCAGATACGCAGTATTTT
TRBJ2-1	TRBV4-3	TRBD1	NA	CASSPGQSTYNEQFF	TGCGCCAGCAGCCCGGGACAGAGTACCTACAATGAGCAGTTCTTC
TRBJ1-2	TRBV5-4	NA	NA	CASSSLRYGYTF	TGTGCCAGCAGTTCGTTGCGCTATGGCTACACCTTC
TRBJ1-2	TRBV4-1	NA	NA	CASSQVSGPANYGYTF	TGCGCCAGCAGCCAAGTTTCTGGGCCAGCTAACTATGGCTACACCTTC
TRBJ2-5	TRBV29-1	TRBD2	NA	CSVGLAVETQYF	TGCAGCGTGGGACTAGCCGTCGAGACCCAGTACTTC
TRBJ2-3	TRBV19	TRBD1	NA	CASSPGTGGVTDTQYF	TGTGCCAGTAGTCCCGGGACAGGGGGTGTCACAGATACGCAGTATTTT
TRBJ2-7	TRBV7-2	NA	NA	CASSLALMGGAGSEQYF	TGTGCCAGCAGCTTAGCGCTAATGGGCGGGGCCGGGTCCGAGCAGTACTTC
TRBJ2-3	TRBV15	TRBD1	once	CATSDRGTDTQYF	TGTGCCACCAGCGACAGGGGAACAGATACGCAGTATTTT
TRBJ2-7	TRBV30	TRBD1	few	CASGQGAGEQYF	TGTGCCTCGGGACAGGGGGCTGGCGAGCAGTACTTC
TRBJ1-1	TRBV6-5	NA	NA	CASSPPGRGLGEAFF	TGTGCCAGCAGTCCACCTGGCAGGGGTTTGGGTGAAGCTTTCTTT
TRBJ1-2	TRBV9	TRBD1	few	CASSAGTALSPVYTF	TGTGCCAGCAGCGCCGGGACAGCCTTGTCCCCTGTCTACACCTTC
TRBJ2-6	TRBV28	NA	NA	CASIESGSGANVLTF	TGTGCCAGCATTGAGTCTGGCTCTGGGGCCAACGTCCTGACTTTC
TRBJ1-5	TRBV7-8	NA	NA	CASRLRGNQPQHF	TGTGCCAGCAGGTTGCGGGGCAATCAGCCCCAGCATTTT
TRBJ2-1	TRBV25-1	TRBD2	NA	CASSGPPLAGGLWEQFF	TGTGCCAGCAGTGGGCCCCCGCTAGCGGGGGGGCTTTGGGAGCAGTTCTTC
TRBJ2-1	TRBV19	TRBD1	NA	CASSKGGQKLYNEQFF	TGTGCCAGTAGTAAAGGGGGACAGAAGCTTTACAATGAGCAGTTCTTC
TRBJ2-3	TRBV11-2	NA	NA	CASSLRQKHSPDTQYF	TGTGCCAGCAGCTTGAGACAGAAACATAGCCCAGATACGCAGTATTTT
TRBJ2-3	TRBV5-4	TRBD1	NA	CASSTPSGTGDTDTQYF	TGTGCCAGCAGTACTCCATCCGGGACAGGAGACACAGATACGCAGTATTTT
TRBJ2-7	TRBV18	NA	NA	CASSSGENPYEQYF	TGTGCCAGCTCTTCAGGGGAAAATCCCTACGAGCAGTACTTC
TRBJ2-1	TRBV5-4	NA	NA	CASSAQRGAREQFF	TGTGCCAGCAGCGCCCAACGGGGGGCGCGTGAGCAGTTCTTC
TRBJ1-4	TRBV4-1	NA	NA	CASSQLFAPGGKLFF	TGCGCCAGCAGCCAATTATTCGCCCCGGGTGGAAAACTGTTTTTT
TRBJ1-1	TRBV5-1	NA	NA	CASSSGYTEAFF	TGCGCCAGCAGCTCGGGGTACACTGAAGCTTTCTTT
TRBJ1-1	TRBV5-1	NA	NA	CASLRNAFF	TGCGCCAGTTTGCGAAACGCTTTCTTT
TRBJ2-7	TRBV27	NA	NA	CASRGRDSYEQYF	TGTGCCAGCAGAGGACGGGACTCCTACGAGCAGTACTTC